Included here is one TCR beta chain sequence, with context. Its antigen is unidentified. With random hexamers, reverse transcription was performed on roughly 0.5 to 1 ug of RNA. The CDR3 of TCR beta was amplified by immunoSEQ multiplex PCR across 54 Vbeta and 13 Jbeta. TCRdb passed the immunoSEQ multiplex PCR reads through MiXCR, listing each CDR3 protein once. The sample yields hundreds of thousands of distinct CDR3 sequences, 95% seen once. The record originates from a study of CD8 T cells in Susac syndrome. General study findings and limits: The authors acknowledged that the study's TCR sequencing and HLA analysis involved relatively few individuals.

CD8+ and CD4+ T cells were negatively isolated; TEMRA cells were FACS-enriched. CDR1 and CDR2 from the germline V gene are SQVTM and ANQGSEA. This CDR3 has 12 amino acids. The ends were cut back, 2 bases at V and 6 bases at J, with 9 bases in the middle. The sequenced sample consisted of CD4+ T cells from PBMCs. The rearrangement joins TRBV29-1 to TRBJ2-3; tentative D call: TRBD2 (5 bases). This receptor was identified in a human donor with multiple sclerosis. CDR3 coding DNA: TGCAGCGTTGAACGGGGTCAGGATACGCAGTATTTT. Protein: CSVERGQDTQYF.